This is a list of T cell receptor beta chains from one sample in a study of identical twins. TCRdb independently ran MiXCR on the 5' RACE reads; one entry per CDR3 protein. The sample has more than 600,000 distinct CDR3 sequences, 18% seen once; the top ten hold under 15%. The same specimen was also included in a second study, on T cells expressing NK-cell markers.

The sample consisted of PBMCs. These receptors originate from a young woman in good health. Both conserved end residues are part of each CDR3. The order of the fields is clone size, J gene, V gene, D gene, CDR3 protein, CDR3 DNA. D genes are given only for firm matches. Size tells how often a clone was seen (once, few, many) or the class of an expanded clone, and some rows leave it out.

abundance: few; j_gene: TRBJ2-3; v_gene: TRBV7-6; d_gene: NA; CDR3aa: CASSTPTSTDTQYF; CDR3nt: TGTGCCAGCAGCACCCCAACTAGCACAGATACGCAGTATTTT
abundance: NA; j_gene: TRBJ2-2; v_gene: TRBV6-1; d_gene: NA; CDR3aa: CASSPRPPPTNTGELFF; CDR3nt: TGTGCCAGCAGTCCCCGTCCCCCCCCCACGAACACCGGGGAGCTGTTTTTT
abundance: many; j_gene: TRBJ2-1; v_gene: TRBV6-1; d_gene: TRBD2; CDR3aa: CASSTAGGEGNEQFF; CDR3nt: TGTGCCAGCAGTACAGCGGGAGGAGAGGGAAATGAGCAGTTCTTC
abundance: once; j_gene: TRBJ1-1; v_gene: TRBV20-1; d_gene: NA; CDR3aa: CSARDVHAEAFF; CDR3nt: TGCAGTGCTAGAGATGTTCACGCTGAAGCTTTCTTT
abundance: few; j_gene: TRBJ1-1; v_gene: TRBV10-3; d_gene: TRBD1; CDR3aa: CAIRPGQGGTEAFF; CDR3nt: TGTGCCATCAGACCTGGACAGGGCGGCACTGAAGCTTTCTTT
abundance: few; j_gene: TRBJ2-7; v_gene: TRBV7-9; d_gene: NA; CDR3aa: CASSPNNPYEQYF; CDR3nt: TGTGCCAGCAGTCCGAACAATCCCTACGAGCAGTACTTC
abundance: NA; j_gene: TRBJ2-2; v_gene: TRBV10-3; d_gene: TRBD2; CDR3aa: CAISEISGAGVNTGELFF; CDR3nt: TGTGCCATCAGTGAGATCTCAGGAGCGGGAGTGAACACCGGGGAGCTGTTTTTT
abundance: few; j_gene: TRBJ1-2; v_gene: TRBV27; d_gene: NA; CDR3aa: CAILGTVYGYTF; CDR3nt: TGTGCCATCCTAGGGACGGTCTATGGCTACACCTTC
abundance: few; j_gene: TRBJ2-5; v_gene: TRBV5-1; d_gene: NA; CDR3aa: CASSDPLGTQYF; CDR3nt: TGCGCCAGCAGCGATCCCTTGGGGACCCAGTACTTC
abundance: many; j_gene: TRBJ2-1; v_gene: TRBV20-1; d_gene: NA; CDR3aa: CSARRTPYNEQFF; CDR3nt: TGCAGTGCTAGGAGGACTCCCTACAATGAGCAGTTCTTC